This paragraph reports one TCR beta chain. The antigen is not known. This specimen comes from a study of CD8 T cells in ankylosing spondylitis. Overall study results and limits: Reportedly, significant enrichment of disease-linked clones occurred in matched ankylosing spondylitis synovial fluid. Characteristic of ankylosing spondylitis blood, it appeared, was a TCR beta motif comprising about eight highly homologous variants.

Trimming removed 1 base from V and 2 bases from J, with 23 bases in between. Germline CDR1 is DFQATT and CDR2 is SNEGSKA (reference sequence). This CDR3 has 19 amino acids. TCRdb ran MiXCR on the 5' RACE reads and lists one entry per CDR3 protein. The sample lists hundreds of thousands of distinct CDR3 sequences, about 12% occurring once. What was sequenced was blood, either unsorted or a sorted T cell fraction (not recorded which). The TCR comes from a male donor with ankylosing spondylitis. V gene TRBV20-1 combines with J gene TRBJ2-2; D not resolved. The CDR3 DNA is TGCAGTGCTAGAGGTCCCTTGGGCTTCGGAACAGTCAACACCGGGGAGCTGTTTTTT. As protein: CSARGPLGFGTVNTGELFF.